At least ten counts were recorded for the clone carrying this T cell receptor beta chain. What it binds is unknown. Exclusion of a patient resulted from uncontrolled infection, other autoimmune disease, pregnancy or lactation. Diagnosis relied on clinical symptoms, serum thyroxine and TRAb, thyroid ultrasound and orbital computed tomography. Germline-derived CDR1 and CDR2 are MDHEN and SYDVKM. The V and J ends lost 6 bases and 7 bases respectively, with 13 bases between them. CDR3 length: 13 residues. The sample is drawn from a study of T cells in Graves' hyperthyroidism and ophthalmopathy. Study background: Upon initial diagnosis and before any treatment, peripheral blood was collected.

Study observations and caveats: The model forecast ophthalmopathy, anticipating it by a median about 6.5 months before onset.

TCR beta CDR3 region amplification was performed from RNA transcripts. The HTBI primer set served for first-round RT-PCR of the TCR CDR3. TCRdb ran MiXCR on the multiplex PCR reads and lists one entry per CDR3 protein. This repertoire shows under 700,000 distinct CDR3 sequences, around 15% found once; its top ten account for under 20%. The origin of this receptor is a woman between 18 and 29 years old with Graves' hyperthyroidism. Sample: blood. The rearrangement joins TRBV28 to TRBJ2-1, with D unclear. CDR3 residues: CASSTTPRNEQFF. The CDR3, as DNA: TGTGCCAGCAGCACCACACCCAGAAATGAGCAGTTCTTC.